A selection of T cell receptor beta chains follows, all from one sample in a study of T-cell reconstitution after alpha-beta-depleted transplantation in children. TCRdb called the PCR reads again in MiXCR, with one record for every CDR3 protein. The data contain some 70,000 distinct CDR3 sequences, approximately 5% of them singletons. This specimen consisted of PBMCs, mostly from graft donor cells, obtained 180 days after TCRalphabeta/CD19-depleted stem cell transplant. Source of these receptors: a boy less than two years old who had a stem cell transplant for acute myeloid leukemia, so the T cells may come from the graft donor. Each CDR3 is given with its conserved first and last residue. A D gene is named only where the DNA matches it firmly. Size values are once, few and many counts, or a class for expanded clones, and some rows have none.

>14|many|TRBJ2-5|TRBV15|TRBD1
TGTGCCACCAGCGGGGACAGAACCCAAGAGACCCAGTACTTC
CATSGDRTQETQYF
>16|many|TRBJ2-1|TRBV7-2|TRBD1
TGTGCCAGCAGCTTGATAGGGACAGGGACGTACAATGAGCAGTTCTTC
CASSLIGTGTYNEQFF
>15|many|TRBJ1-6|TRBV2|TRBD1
TGTGCCAGCACCGAACAGGGGGCAGGGAATTCACCCCTCCACTTT
CASTEQGAGNSPLHF
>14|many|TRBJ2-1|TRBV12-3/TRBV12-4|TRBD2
TGTGCCAGCAGTACGGGGGGGCCCTGGAATGAGCAGTTCTTC
CASSTGGPWNEQFF
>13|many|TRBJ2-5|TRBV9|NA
TGTGCCAGCAGCGTAAGGGGGAGAGAGACCCAGTACTTC
CASSVRGRETQYF
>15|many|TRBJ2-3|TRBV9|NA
TGTGCCAGCAGCGTCTCGACAGTTCGCACAGATACGCAGTATTTT
CASSVSTVRTDTQYF
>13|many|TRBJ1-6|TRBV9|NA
TGTGCCAGCAGCGTAGTGGAAAGTTCACCCCTCCACTTT
CASSVVESSPLHF
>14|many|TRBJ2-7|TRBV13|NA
TGTGCCAGCAGCTTAGCCGGGGATCTCGACGAGCAGTACTTC
CASSLAGDLDEQYF
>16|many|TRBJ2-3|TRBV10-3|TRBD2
TGTGCCATCAGTGGACCGGGACTAGCGAAAACAGATACGCAGTATTTT
CAISGPGLAKTDTQYF
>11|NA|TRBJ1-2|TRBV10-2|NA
TGCGCCAGCAGTGAGAGCTATGGCTACACCTTC
CASSESYGYTF
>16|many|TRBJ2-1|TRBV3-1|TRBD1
TGTGCCAGCAGCCAAGGGGACAGGGCGTTCTACAATGAGCAGTTCTTC
CASSQGDRAFYNEQFF
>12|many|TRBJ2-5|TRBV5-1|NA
TGCGCCAGCAGCTTGGCTCTAGAGACCCAGTACTTC
CASSLALETQYF
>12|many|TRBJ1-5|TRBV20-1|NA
TGCAGTGCTAGCCCACGACAGGCGGGCCAGCATTTT
CSASPRQAGQHF
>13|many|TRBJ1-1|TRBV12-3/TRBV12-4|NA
TGTGCCAGCAGCCCTGTAGGTACCACTGAAGCTTTCTTT
CASSPVGTTEAFF
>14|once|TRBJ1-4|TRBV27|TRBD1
TGTGCCAGCAGTACCGGGACAGCTAATGAAAAACTGTTTTTT
CASSTGTANEKLFF
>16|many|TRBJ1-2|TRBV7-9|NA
TGTGCCAGCAGCTTAGCGCTGGCAGGAGCTAACTATGGCTACACCTTC
CASSLALAGANYGYTF
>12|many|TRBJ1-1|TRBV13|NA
TGTGCCAGCAGCTTAGGCCAGAGGGGGGCTTTCTTT
CASSLGQRGAFF
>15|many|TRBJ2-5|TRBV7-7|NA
TGTGCCAGCAGCTTAATCCCCGGGACGCAAGAGACCCAGTACTTC
CASSLIPGTQETQYF
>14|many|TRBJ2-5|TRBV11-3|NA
TGTGCCAGCAGCTTAGGGGCCAGAGGGGAGACCCAGTACTTC
CASSLGARGETQYF
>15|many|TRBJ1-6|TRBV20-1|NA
TGCAGTGCACCGCAAGGACGGAACTATAATTCACCCCTCCACTTT
CSAPQGRNYNSPLHF
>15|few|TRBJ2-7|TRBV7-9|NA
TGTGCCAGCAGCTTAGCCCTGGATCTCGTCTACGAGCAGTACTTC
CASSLALDLVYEQYF
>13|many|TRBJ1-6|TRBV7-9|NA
TGTGCCAGCAGCTTAGGGACCGAGACACCCCTCCACTTT
CASSLGTETPLHF
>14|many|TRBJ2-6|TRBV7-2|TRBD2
TGTGCCAGCCGGGGGGTCTCCGGGGCCAACGTCCTGACTTTC
CASRGVSGANVLTF
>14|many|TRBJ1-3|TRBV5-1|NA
TGCGCCAGCAGCCGGACAGTCTCTGGAAACACCATATATTTT
CASSRTVSGNTIYF
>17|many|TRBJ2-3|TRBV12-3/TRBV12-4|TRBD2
TGTGCCAGCAGTCTCAAGACTAGCGGGGGATTCAGTGATACGCAGTATTTT
CASSLKTSGGFSDTQYF
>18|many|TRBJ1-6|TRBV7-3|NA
TGTGCCAGCAGAAAACGGGGGGTCGCGACCTCCTATAATTCACCCCTCCACTTT
CASRKRGVATSYNSPLHF
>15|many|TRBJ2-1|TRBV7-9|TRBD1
TGTGCCAGCAGACCCAACAGGGGCTCCTACAATGAGCAGTTCTTC
CASRPNRGSYNEQFF
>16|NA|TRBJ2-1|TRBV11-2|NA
TGTGCCAGCACCCCAAACCAAAGGGGGGGCTACAATGAGCAGTTCTTC
CASTPNQRGGYNEQFF
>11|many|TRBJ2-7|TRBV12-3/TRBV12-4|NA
TGTGCCAGCAGTTTACTGGGTGAGCAGTACTTC
CASSLLGEQYF
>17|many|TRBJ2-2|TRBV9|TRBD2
TGTGCCAGCAGCGAGACTAGCGGGGGGGCCCCTACCGGGGAGCTGTTTTTT
CASSETSGGAPTGELFF
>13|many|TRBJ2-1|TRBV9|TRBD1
TGTGCCAGCAGCGAAACAGGGGTCAATGAGCAGTTCTTC
CASSETGVNEQFF
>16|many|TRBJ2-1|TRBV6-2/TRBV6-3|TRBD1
TGTGCCAGCAGTTACCAAGACAGGGTTCACTACAATGAGCAGTTCTTC
CASSYQDRVHYNEQFF
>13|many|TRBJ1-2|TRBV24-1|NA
TGTGCCACCTCTTCCAGTGCGACCTATGGCTACACCTTC
CATSSSATYGYTF
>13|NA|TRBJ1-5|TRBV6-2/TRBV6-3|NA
TGTGCCAGCAGAGAACCCGGTGGTCAGCCCCAGCATTTT
CASREPGGQPQHF
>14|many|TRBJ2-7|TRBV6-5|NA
TGTGCCAGCAGGGGGTATGGGGAGTTCTACGAGCAGTACTTC
CASRGYGEFYEQYF
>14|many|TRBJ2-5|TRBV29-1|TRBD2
TGCAGCGTTGCCGCGGGGGGACTACAAGAGACCCAGTACTTC
CSVAAGGLQETQYF
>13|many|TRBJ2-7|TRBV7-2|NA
TGTGCCAGCAGCTTTGGCAGGGTCTACGAGCAGTACTTC
CASSFGRVYEQYF
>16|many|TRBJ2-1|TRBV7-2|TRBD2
TGTGCCAGCAGCTTAGGGACTAGCGGACCCTACAATGAGCAGTTCTTC
CASSLGTSGPYNEQFF
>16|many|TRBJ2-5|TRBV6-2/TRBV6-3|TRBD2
TGTGCCAGCAGTTATTTGGGACTAGCAGTACAAGAGACCCAGTACTTC
CASSYLGLAVQETQYF
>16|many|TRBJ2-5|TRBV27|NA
TGTGCCAGCAGAACCTTGGAGGGGGGACGTTTTGAGACCCAGTACTTC
CASRTLEGGRFETQYF
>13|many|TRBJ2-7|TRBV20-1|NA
TGCAGTGCTAGTCCGACAGCCACCTACGAGCAGTACTTC
CSASPTATYEQYF
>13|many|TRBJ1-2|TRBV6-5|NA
TGTGCCAGCAGTTCAACGGGTCGAGGAGTCTACACCTTC
CASSSTGRGVYTF
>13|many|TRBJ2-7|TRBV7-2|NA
TGTGCCAGCAGCCTCCGGACGGAGTACGAGCAGTACTTC
CASSLRTEYEQYF
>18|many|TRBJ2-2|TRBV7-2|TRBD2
TGTGCCAGCAGCCCCAGGCCAGGACTAGCGGGGGCGACCGGGGAGCTGTTTTTT
CASSPRPGLAGATGELFF
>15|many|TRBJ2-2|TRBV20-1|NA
TGCAGTGCTAGAGATCAGCTCCTCCTCACCGGGGAGCTGTTTTTT
CSARDQLLLTGELFF
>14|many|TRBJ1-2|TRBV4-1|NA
TGCGCCAGCACCGGGACCGAGTACAACTATGGCTACACCTTC
CASTGTEYNYGYTF